This T cell receptor (beta chain) was recovered during a study of T cells after posttransplantation cyclophosphamide. Trimming removed 1 base at V and 0 bases at J, with 10 bases between. Germline CDR1 is MGHRA and CDR2 is YSYEKL. The CDR3 length is 16 residues. Control samples came 1 year after myeloablative marrow transplants with methotrexate plus calcineurin inhibitor. TCRdb's copy holds only in-frame clones and misses some; the assay was immunoSEQ multiplex PCR. The repertoire holds about 15,000 clones, with around 86% as singletons. The receptor comes from a male patient in his fifties who received an allogeneic stem cell transplant from an unrelated donor, was CMV-positive, and had chronic GVHD only. The graft donor may be the source of some T cells. The sample was PBMCs, taken after an allogeneic stem cell transplant with a calcineurin inhibitor and methotrexate. The chain has TRBV4-1 and TRBJ2-1; D perhaps matches TRBD1 (5 bases). CDR3 nucleotide sequence: TGCGCCAGCAGCCAAGGGGTAGGGGACTCCTACAATGAGCAGTTCTTC. Its protein is CASSQGVGDSYNEQFF.